The rows below give T cell receptor beta chains drawn from one sample of a study of CXCR3-negative and CXCR3-positive naive CD8 T cells. From the 5' RACE reads, TCRdb lists one entry per CDR3 protein and no DNA. Its table records 60,000 to 65,000 distinct CDR3 sequences. Specimen: naive CXCR3+ CD8+ T cells from blood. The receptors originated from a human donor in good health. Some clones in this sample may be carry-over from other donors' samples. Each CDR3 is given with its conserved first and last residue. Each record gives: V gene, J gene, CDR3 protein.

>TRBV5-5|TRBJ2-1
CASSLILAAVSYNEQFF
>TRBV20-1|TRBJ2-2
CSARDNIWTPNTGELFF
>TRBV20-1|TRBJ2-1
CSAKGGTGGNEQFF
>TRBV29-1|TRBJ1-2
CSVESSYRGENYGYTF
>TRBV7-3|TRBJ2-1
CASSLRGDPTTYNEQFF
>TRBV28|TRBJ1-5
CASRSLSNQPQHF
>TRBV29-1|TRBJ2-1
CSVDNPWTGGRSSYNEQFF
>TRBV20-1|TRBJ2-3
CSAKRMAGDWEDTQYF
>TRBV21-1|TRBJ2-1
CASSTTSGRQPSYNEQFF
>TRBV6-2/TRBV6-3|TRBJ2-7
CASKLAGEAYEQYF
>TRBV12-3/TRBV12-4|TRBJ2-1
CASSVGQFLEQFF
>TRBV5-1|TRBJ2-7
CASSWGQAGTYEQYF
>TRBV9|TRBJ1-6
CASSVAPRAASSPLHF
>TRBV6-2/TRBV6-3|TRBJ2-7
CASSAPDYPAYEQYF
>TRBV29-1|TRBJ2-7
CSGGKTSYEQYF
>TRBV5-1|TRBJ2-5
CASSSSGLAGLQETQYF
>TRBV29-1|TRBJ2-7
CSVLSGATYEQYF
>TRBV7-9|TRBJ2-5
CASSSWDTKETQYF
>TRBV7-8|TRBJ2-3
CASSAWDRGYTQYF
>TRBV7-3|TRBJ2-3
CASSPGLAGGPTTDTQYF
>TRBV15|TRBJ2-3
CATSRDRGSTDTQYF
>TRBV20-1|TRBJ2-1
CSARDGGEPPNEQLF
>TRBV29-1|TRBJ2-7
CSVDVPGLSSYEQYF
>TRBV6-5|TRBJ2-3
CASSYTTGLAGGVQYF
>TRBV6-5|TRBJ2-2
CASSSNRDSLTGELFF
>TRBV29-1|TRBJ2-2
CSVEDLRAGGELFF
>TRBV29-1|TRBJ2-4
CSVVWGTGKNIQYF
>TRBV29-1|TRBJ2-7
CSVEDGTGGQKYF
>TRBV9|TRBJ2-5
CASSVAGQGVETQYF
>TRBV6-2/TRBV6-3|TRBJ1-5
CASNWGQERPQHF
>TRBV7-9|TRBJ2-5
CASSSLSGVETQYF
>TRBV29-1|TRBJ2-3
CSVELFSWDRYF